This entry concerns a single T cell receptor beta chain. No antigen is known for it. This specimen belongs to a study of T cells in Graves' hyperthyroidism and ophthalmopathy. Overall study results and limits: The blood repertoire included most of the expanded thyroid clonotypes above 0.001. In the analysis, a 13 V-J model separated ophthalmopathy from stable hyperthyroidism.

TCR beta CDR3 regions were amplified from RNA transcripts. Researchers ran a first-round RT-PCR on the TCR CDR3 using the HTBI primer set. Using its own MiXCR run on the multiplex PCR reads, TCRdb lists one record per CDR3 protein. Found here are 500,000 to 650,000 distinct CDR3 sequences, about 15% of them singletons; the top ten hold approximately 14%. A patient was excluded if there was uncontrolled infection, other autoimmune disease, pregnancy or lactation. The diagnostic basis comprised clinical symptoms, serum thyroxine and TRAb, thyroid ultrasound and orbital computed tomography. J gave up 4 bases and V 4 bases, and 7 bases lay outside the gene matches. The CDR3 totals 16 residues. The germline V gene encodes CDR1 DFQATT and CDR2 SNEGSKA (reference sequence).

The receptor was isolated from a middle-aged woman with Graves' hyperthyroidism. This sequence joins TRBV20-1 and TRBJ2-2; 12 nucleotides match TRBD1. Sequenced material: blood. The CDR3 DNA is TGCAGTGCTACCGGGACAGGGGGCCTCGCCACCGGGGAGCTGTTTTTT. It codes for CSATGTGGLATGELFF.